This T cell receptor beta chain was observed in a study of control samples from healthy donors and cancer patients. Generated by immunoSEQ multiplex PCR, the TCRdb table keeps only in-frame clones and is missing some. The repertoire consists of approximately 90,000 clones, with approximately 81% occurring once and the leading ten covering more than 2%. Germline CDR1 reads MNHEY; CDR2 reads SMNVEV (reference sequence). The CDR3 consists of 15 residues. The junction had 6 bases not matched to a gene; V was cut back by 7 bases and J by 1 base. The rearrangement joins TRBV27 to TRBJ2-4; TRBD1 matches at 8 bases. This receptor was obtained from a woman in her 40s in good health. Sequencing used blood. CDR3: CASMGTGGAKNIQYF. The CDR3 DNA reads as TGTGCCAGCATGGGCACAGGGGGGGCCAAAAACATTCAGTACTTC.